Listed here are 18 T cell receptor beta chains from one sample, sequenced in a study of cytomegalovirus exposure and HLA in healthy donors. The PCR ran on 60 Vbeta and 13 Jbeta primers. The method was immunoSEQ multiplex PCR; TCRdb's version includes in-frame clones alone and lacks a portion of them. This repertoire shows 170,000 or so clones, 60% to 85% found once; its top ten account for around 3.1%. Sequenced material: PBMCs. These receptors all stem from a woman aged 45-59 years in good health and CMV-seropositive.

This clone has just a few counts. This sequence joins TRBV2 and TRBJ2-6; 10 bases align to TRBD1. CDR1 is SNHLY and CDR2 is FYNNEI in the germline V gene. This CDR3 spans 17 amino acids. V was pared by 5 bases and J by 0 bases, with 4 bases of the junction left unmatched. The CDR3 is CASSWGQGNSGANVLTF. CDR3 coding DNA: TGTGCCAGCAGTTGGGGACAGGGGAACTCTGGGGCCAACGTCCTGACTTTC.

The CDR3 DNA reads TGTGCCAGCAGTTCAACCGGGGGGAGGGTGAGCACTGAAGCTTTCTTT. This translates into CASSSTGGRVSTEAFF. This chain links TRBV27 with TRBJ1-1; TRBD1 might be the D (5 bases). Germline values: CDR1 MNHEY, CDR2 SMNVEV (reference sequence). Trimming cost V 4 bases and J 4 bases, with 19 bases left between them. The CDR3 is made up of 16 amino acids.

The chain carries TRBV4-3 and TRBJ1-6, with 8 positions matching TRBD1. Germline-derived CDR1 and CDR2 are LGHNA and YSLEER. The CDR3 covers 20 residues. Losses at the gene ends were 0 bases for V and 8 bases for J; bases not matched to a gene: 18. The CDR3 protein is CASSQESSAGGRLGDSPLHF. The CDR3 nucleotides read TGCGCCAGCAGCCAAGAGAGTTCGGCAGGGGGCCGCCTGGGGGATTCACCCCTCCACTTT.

The chain uses TRBV28 and TRBJ2-7, with D unclear. The V end lost 2 bases, the J end lost 3 bases, and 11 bases lay between the germline ends. Per the germline V gene, CDR1 is MDHEN and CDR2 is SYDVKM. This CDR3 is built from 14 residues. In DNA, the CDR3 is TGTGCCAGCAGTTTACAGGCCGGCAGCTACGAGCAGTACTTC. Translating it yields CASSLQAGSYEQYF.

V and J are TRBV7-2 and TRBJ2-7; 7 nucleotides match TRBD2. Germline loops: CDR1 SGHTA, CDR2 FQGNSA. V shed 1 base and J 0 bases; nucleotides not matched to a gene: 6. The CDR3 totals 16 residues. CDR3 sequence (DNA): TGTGCCAGCAGCTTAGGCATAGCGGGTAGCTCCTACGAGCAGTACTTC. Translating it yields CASSLGIAGSSYEQYF.

The chain uses TRBV6-6 and TRBJ1-6; perhaps TRBD1 as D (6 bases). Germline lookup yields CDR1 MNHNY and CDR2 SVGAGI (reference sequence). The CDR3 loop spans 14 amino acids. V lost 6 bases and J 7 bases, leaving 13 bases between the germline ends. Written as DNA, the CDR3 is TGTGCCAGCAGCAGGGGTATCTCGAATTCACCCCTCCACTTT. Translating it yields CASSRGISNSPLHF.

With respect to this clone: The sample has other DNA sequences that encode this CDR3 too. The chain joins TRBV20-1 to TRBJ2-7; the D gene is possibly TRBD2 (5 bases). V was pared by 3 bases and J by 4 bases, with 7 bases between. Germline V lookup: CDR1 DFQATT, CDR2 SNEGSKA (reference sequence). The CDR3 length is 11 residues. CDR3 DNA sequence: TGCAGTGCTAGCCCGGGATACGAGCAGTACTTC. This encodes CSASPGYEQYF.

With respect to this clone: The junction differs from germline at one of its ends, possibly a read error. This CDR3 is also generated by other DNA sequences in the sample. The chain has TRBV5-1 and TRBJ1-1; D possibly corresponds to TRBD1 (6 bases). The CDR3 is made up of 16 amino acids. The germline V gene encodes CDR1 SGHRS and CDR2 YFSETQ. The CDR3 spells CASSLAPLTGNTEAFF. The CDR3 DNA reads as TGCGCCAGCAGTTTGGCCCCCCTGACAGGGAACACTGAAGCTTTCTTT.

CDR3 region: CASSLDMTAGQPQHF. CDR3 bases: TGTGCCAGCAGCTTAGATATGACAGCGGGTCAGCCCCAGCATTTT. V and J are TRBV7-2 and TRBJ1-5, with D perhaps matching TRBD1 (5 bases). Germline loops: CDR1 SGHTA, CDR2 FQGNSA. V shed 1 base and J shed 6 bases, with 13 bases lying between them. This CDR3 is built from 15 residues.

This clone was seen once. This chain joins TRBV6-5 and TRBJ1-4; tentatively, D is TRBD1 (6 bases). From germline, CDR1 is MNHEY and CDR2 SVGAGI. The CDR3 sequence is 15 residues long. V was trimmed by 6 bases and J by 7 bases, leaving 18 bases between them. As DNA, the CDR3 is TGTGCCAGCAGCCGCCCGGGGGGCACGGGTGAAAAACTGTTTTTT. It is translated as CASSRPGGTGEKLFF.

This CDR3 is CATTGGGNQPQHF. Written as DNA, the CDR3 is TGTGCCACTACAGGGGGCGGCAATCAGCCCCAGCATTTT. The chain is built from TRBV7-2 and TRBJ1-5; 9 bases line up with TRBD1. In germline, CDR1 is SGHTA, CDR2 FQGNSA. With 10 bases clipped from V and 2 bases from J, the junction kept 3 bases outside the gene matches. This CDR3 has 13 residues.

The CDR3 bases are TGTGCCAGCAGCCCTGGGCGGGAGTTGTGGAATGAGCAGTTCTTC. This gives the protein CASSPGRELWNEQFF. The rearrangement joins TRBV11-3 to TRBJ2-1; 7 bases align to TRBD2. The J segment lost 7 bases and the V segment lost 5 bases, leaving 11 bases of the junction unmatched. The V gene's germline CDR1 is SGHNT and CDR2 YENEEA. The CDR3 has 15 residues.

The V gene is TRBV25-1, the J gene TRBJ1-1; D is unclear. This CDR3 region has 13 residues. Trimming shortened V by 4 bases and J by 8 bases, and 14 bases separated the two germline ends. Looked up from germline, CDR1 is MGHDK and CDR2 is SYGVNS. CDR3 sequence: CASSAGEGLEAFF. The CDR3 DNA follows: TGTGCCAGCAGTGCCGGGGAGGGATTGGAAGCTTTCTTT.

The chain has TRBV4-2 and TRBJ2-1; 8 nucleotides align to TRBD2. CDR3 size: 16 residues. V gave up 4 bases and J gave up 0 bases; unmatched junction bases: 5. Germline CDR1 is LGHNA and CDR2 is YNFKEQ. The CDR3 bases are TGTGCCAGCAGCCGTTGGAGCGGGAGCTCCTACAATGAGCAGTTCTTC. It is translated as CASSRWSGSSYNEQFF.

The chain is built from TRBV6-6 and TRBJ2-5; D possibly corresponds to TRBD2 (6 bases). The ends were cut back, 0 bases at V and 2 bases at J, with 13 bases in the middle. CDR1 is MNHNY, CDR2 SVGAGI, per germline (reference sequence). The CDR3 spans 16 residues. The CDR3 reads CASSYSIVGTQETQYF. CDR3 DNA: TGTGCCAGCAGTTACTCGATCGTGGGGACTCAAGAGACCCAGTACTTC.

This CDR3 is CASGSPTSGGAYEQYF. Here the CDR3 DNA reads TGTGCTAGTGGTTCCCCGACTAGCGGGGGGGCCTACGAGCAGTACTTC. The chain is built from TRBV12-5 and TRBJ2-7; 14 nucleotides agree with TRBD2. The V gene end was trimmed by 4 bases and the J gene end by 2 bases; junction bases not matched to a gene: 4. Germline CDR1 and CDR2: LGHNT and FRNRAP. There are 16 residues in the CDR3.

The gene calls are TRBV30 and TRBJ2-1; 9 bases line up with TRBD2. Germline CDR1 and CDR2: GTSNPN and SVGIG (reference sequence). V trimming: 2 bases; J trimming: 3 bases; junction bases outside the gene matches: 5. The CDR3 spans 15 residues. CDR3 region: CAWSSAGGFYNEQFF. CDR3 in DNA: TGTGCCTGGAGTTCGGCGGGAGGGTTCTACAATGAGCAGTTCTTC.

The chain employs TRBV10-2 and TRBJ2-3; TRBD2 matches 12 bases. The CDR3 length is 18 residues. Per germline, CDR1 WSHSY and CDR2 SAAADI. The ends lost 0 bases at V and 3 bases at J; junction bases unmatched: 7. CDR3 in DNA: TGCGCCAGCAGTGAGTCGGGCCTAGCGGGGGGGCATACAGATACGCAGTATTTT. Translating gives CASSESGLAGGHTDTQYF.